Listed here are 27 T cell receptor beta chains from one sample, sequenced in a study of blood T cells in healthy people across ages. Sample-barcoded 5' priming and a J-beta primer mix drove a second PCR of roughly 6 to 12 cycles. TCRdb re-derived calls from the 5' RACE reads in MiXCR, one entry per CDR3 protein. The sample lists some 1.4 million distinct CDR3 sequences; roughly 40% were seen once. The sequencing sample was made of blood. The receptors here all came from a woman between 18 and 29 years old in good health.

This chain links TRBV15 with TRBJ2-1; maybe TRBD2 (5 bases). CDR3 length: 13 amino acids. Trimming cost V 1 base and J 9 bases, with 10 bases left between them. The germline V gene encodes CDR1 LNHNV and CDR2 YYDKDF (reference sequence). CDR3 amino acids: CATSRVGGGEQFF. As DNA, the CDR3 is TGTGCCACCAGCAGAGTAGGAGGTGGTGAGCAGTTCTTC.

The rearrangement uses TRBV9 and TRBJ2-1, with 9 bases aligning to TRBD2. This CDR3 has 17 residues. Germline trimming cut 4 bases from V and 0 bases from J; bases unmatched to any gene: 8. The germline CDR1 and CDR2 sequences are SGDLS and YYNGEE. CDR3 sequence: CASSRTFSGSSYNEQFF. The CDR3 DNA sequence: TGTGCCAGCAGCCGAACCTTTAGCGGGAGCTCCTACAATGAGCAGTTCTTC. Together with reference TRBV9 and TRBJ2-1, the CDR3 gives the full variable domain: DSGVTQTPKHLITATGQRVTLRCSPRSGDLSVYWYQQSLDQGLQFLIQYYNGEERAKGNILERFSAQQFPDLHSELNLSSLELGDSALYFCASSRTFSGSSYNEQFFGPGTRLTVL.

The chain employs TRBV7-6 and TRBJ1-6; TRBD1 matches 8 bases. V dropped 0 bases and J dropped 6; count of bases not matched to a gene: 7. The germline V gene has CDR1 SGHVS and CDR2 FNYEAQ. The CDR3 spans 17 residues. The CDR3 protein is CASSLAPGQGSNSPLHF. CDR3 DNA sequence: TGTGCCAGCAGCTTAGCCCCTGGACAGGGCAGTAATTCACCCCTCCACTTT.

CDR3 nucleotides: TGTGCCAGCAGCCAAGAGGGGACTTATAGCAATCAGCCCCAGCATTTT. Its translation is CASSQEGTYSNQPQHF. This chain uses TRBV3-1 with TRBJ1-5; possibly TRBD1 for D (5 bases). The germline CDR1 and CDR2 sequences are LGHDT and YNNKEL (reference sequence). Between the trimmed V and J ends, which lost 0 bases and 0 bases, there was a span of 9 bases. The CDR3 covers 16 residues.

The chain carries TRBV6-1 and TRBJ1-2; D remains unclear. V was clipped by 10 bases and J by 5 bases, with 17 bases between them. The CDR3 loop spans 13 amino acids. CDR1 is MNHNS, CDR2 SASEGT, per germline. The CDR3 loop is CATSRPDLYGYTF. The CDR3 coding sequence is TGTGCCACCTCAAGACCCGATCTGTATGGCTACACCTTC.

This clonotype was detected a few times. The rearrangement links TRBV7-2 to TRBJ2-5, with 12 bases lining up with TRBD2. Unmatched junction bases numbered 4, after V lost 1 base and J lost 4 bases. This CDR3 has 16 residues. Germline-derived CDR1 and CDR2 are SGHTA and FQGNSA. CDR3 region: CASSLGTSGVVETQYF. The CDR3 DNA follows: TGTGCCAGCAGCTTAGGGACTAGCGGGGTTGTAGAGACCCAGTACTTC. Full variable domain (missing parts from reference TRBV7-2 and TRBJ2-5): GAGVSQSPSNKVTEKGKDVELRCDPISGHTALYWYRQSLGQGLEFLIYFQGNSAPDKSGLPSDRFSAERTGGSVSTLTIQRTQQEDSAVYLCASSLGTSGVVETQYFGPGTRLLVL.

Here the CDR3 reads CSARGPGTGDSYGYTF. The CDR3, as DNA: TGCAGTGCTAGAGGTCCCGGGACAGGGGATAGCTATGGCTACACCTTC. The J gene is TRBJ1-2, the V gene TRBV20-1; 10 bases align to TRBD1. V lost 1 base to trimming and J lost 4 bases; unmatched junction nucleotides: 9. CDR1 and CDR2 from the germline V gene are DFQATT and SNEGSKA (reference sequence). The CDR3 consists of 16 residues.

The rearrangement links TRBV10-2 to TRBJ2-1; the D call may be TRBD1 or TRBD2 (6 bases each). Germline CDR1 is WSHSY and CDR2 is SAAADI. The CDR3 is 14 residues long. Trimming stripped 6 bases from V and 0 bases from J, with 9 bases between. The CDR3 loop reads CASRRDNSYNEQFF. The CDR3 DNA is TGCGCCAGCAGGCGGGACAACTCCTACAATGAGCAGTTCTTC.

This clonotype was picked up a small number of times. The V gene is TRBV6-1, the J gene TRBJ2-7; either TRBD1 or TRBD2 may supply D (5 bases each). This CDR3 region has 14 residues. Trimming removed 7 bases from V and 1 base from J, with 14 bases in between. The germline V gene has CDR1 MNHNS and CDR2 SASEGT. The CDR3 coding sequence is TGTGCCAGCACGCCGGGGCTGAGGTCCTACGAGCAGTACTTC. This codes for CASTPGLRSYEQYF.

In this sample, this clonotype turned up a few times. The chain couples TRBV4-1 to TRBJ2-5; 13 bases fit TRBD2. The CDR3 loop spans 18 amino acids. Germline values: CDR1 MGHRA, CDR2 YSYEKL. The V gene end was trimmed by 3 bases and the J gene end by 5 bases; junction bases not matched to a gene: 12. CDR3 sequence reads: CASSQIGLAGVTRETQYF. The CDR3, as DNA: TGCGCCAGCAGCCAGATCGGACTAGCGGGGGTAACACGGGAGACCCAGTACTTC.

The V and J genes are TRBV4-1 and TRBJ2-3; 7 nucleotides align to TRBD2. With 1 base clipped from V and 3 bases from J, the junction kept 13 bases outside the gene matches. Germline lookup yields CDR1 MGHRA and CDR2 YSYEKL. The CDR3 consists of 18 residues. CDR3 amino acids: CASSQGRRAGDLTDTQYF. The CDR3 DNA follows: TGCGCCAGCAGCCAAGGTAGACGGGCGGGAGACTTGACAGATACGCAGTATTTT.

There are a few counts of this clonotype. The V gene is TRBV3-1, the J gene TRBJ1-2; possibly TRBD1 for D (6 bases). V was cut by 0 bases and J by 6 bases, with 14 bases left in between. There are 15 residues in the CDR3. Germline CDR1 and CDR2: LGHDT and YNNKEL (reference sequence). CDR3 sequence (DNA): TGTGCCAGCAGCCAAGAACCTGGACAGCGGGATGGCTACACCTTC. The encoded protein is CASSQEPGQRDGYTF.

The genes are TRBV5-1 and TRBJ1-4; no reliable D call. The germline V gene encodes CDR1 SGHRS and CDR2 YFSETQ. Trimming took 5 bases from V and 3 from J, leaving 5 bases between them. The CDR3 is 12 amino acids. The CDR3 is CASRSPNEKLFF. The DNA for the CDR3 is TGCGCCAGCAGGAGCCCTAATGAAAAACTGTTTTTT.

CDR3 sequence (DNA): TGTGCCAGCAGACGCTCCGGTAGCGGGATGTACGAGCAGTACTTC. Protein product: CASRRSGSGMYEQYF. This chain connects TRBV3-1 to TRBJ2-7; 8 bases line up with TRBD2. CDR1 is LGHDT and CDR2 is YNNKEL in the germline V gene (reference sequence). Trimming cost V 6 bases and J 4 bases; bases outside gene matches: 11. This CDR3 contains 15 residues.

The rearrangement links TRBV25-1 to TRBJ2-1; D gene uncertain. The V end lost 8 bases, the J end lost 8 bases, and 13 bases lay between the germline ends. Germline CDR1 MGHDK, CDR2 SYGVNS. The CDR3 runs to 12 residues. The CDR3 nucleotides read TGTGCCAGCCATGGTGGCGGCCATGAGCAGTTCTTC. This codes for CASHGGGHEQFF.

This clonotype was observed a handful of times. The V gene is TRBV5-1, the J gene TRBJ2-5; 9 nucleotides align to TRBD1. CDR1 is SGHRS, CDR2 YFSETQ, per germline. The CDR3 contains 12 residues. Trimming took 8 bases from V and 4 from J; bases not matched to a gene: 3. CDR3 in amino acids: CARLGQGETQYF. The DNA for the CDR3 is TGCGCCAGGTTGGGACAGGGAGAGACCCAGTACTTC.

This clonotype has more than one count but fewer than ten. The rearrangement uses TRBV27 and TRBJ2-7; 10 bases align to TRBD2. The ends lost 8 bases at V and 0 bases at J; junction bases unmatched: 13. Germline V CDR1 and CDR2: MNHEY, SMNVEV (reference sequence). The CDR3 is 17 residues long. The CDR3: CASSQGTSGTNSYEQYF. For the CDR3, the DNA is TGTGCCAGCTCACAAGGCACTAGCGGGACCAACTCCTACGAGCAGTACTTC.

This clonotype was counted only a few times. The chain combines TRBV7-9 with TRBJ1-2, with D unclear. The CDR3 has 14 amino acids. Germline CDR1 SEHNR, CDR2 FQNEAQ (reference sequence). V was cut by 0 bases and J by 7 bases, with 12 bases left in between. The CDR3 DNA is TGTGCCAGCAGCTTAGCGTTGGCAGGAGGTGGCTACACCTTC. Encoded protein: CASSLALAGGGYTF.

A single count supports this clonotype. V and J are TRBV27 and TRBJ2-7; no firm D call. Germline V CDR1 and CDR2: MNHEY, SMNVEV (reference sequence). The CDR3 is made up of 14 amino acids. Deletions cut 5 bases from V and 2 bases from J, with 13 bases between. Written as DNA, the CDR3 is TGTGCCAGCAGTCCACAGATCCTCCCCTACGAGCAGTACTTC. Its translation is CASSPQILPYEQYF.

This clonotype was recorded many times. The chain couples TRBV28 to TRBJ1-6, with 7 bases lining up with TRBD1. Germline V gene sequence: CDR1 MDHEN, CDR2 SYDVKM. With V trimmed by 7 bases and J by 7 bases, 10 bases remained unmatched. The CDR3 extends over 15 amino acids. Here the CDR3 reads CASIPTGIDNSPLHF. The CDR3 region has the DNA TGTGCCAGCATCCCGACAGGGATAGACAATTCACCCCTCCACTTT. Full variable domain (missing parts from reference TRBV28 and TRBJ1-6): DVKVTQSSRYLVKRTGEKVFLECVQDMDHENMFWYRQDPGLGLRLIYFSYDVKMKEKGDIPEGYSVSREKKERFSLILESASTNQTSMYLCASIPTGIDNSPLHFGNGTRLTVT.

This clonotype was seen more than once but under ten times. This chain's CDR3 is CASSRDRGNEQFF. CDR3 DNA sequence: TGTGCCAGCAGTCGGGACAGGGGCAATGAGCAGTTCTTC. V gene TRBV5-6 combines with J gene TRBJ2-1; 10 positions match TRBD1. CDR1 and CDR2 from the germline V gene are SGHDT and YYEEEE. V trimming: 5 bases; J trimming: 6 bases; junction bases outside the gene matches: 2. This CDR3 is built from 13 residues.

This clonotype was counted a few times. The V and J genes are TRBV27 and TRBJ2-3; 13 bases map to TRBD2. There are 16 residues in the CDR3. J was trimmed by 6 bases and V by 6 bases; bases with no gene match: 9. Germline values: CDR1 MNHEY, CDR2 SMNVEV (reference sequence). CDR3 protein: CASSAGLAGVLDTQYF. The CDR3 coding sequence is TGTGCCAGCAGCGCCGGACTAGCGGGGGTTTTGGATACGCAGTATTTT.

J is TRBJ1-1 and V is TRBV25-1, with D tentatively TRBD1 (5 bases). The CDR3 runs 15 residues. Germline V CDR1 and CDR2: MGHDK, SYGVNS. Between the trimmed V and J ends, which lost 1 base and 1 base, there was a span of 10 bases. CDR3 sequence: CASSEFPGENTEAFF. CDR3 bases: TGTGCCAGCAGTGAATTCCCGGGGGAGAACACTGAAGCTTTCTTT.

V gene TRBV4-1 combines with J gene TRBJ2-5; the match to TRBD2 covers 12 bases. Germline V gene sequence: CDR1 MGHRA, CDR2 YSYEKL. This CDR3 region has 16 residues. J lost 4 bases, V lost 4 bases, and 7 bases had no gene match. DNA for the CDR3: TGCGCCAGCAGCCCCGCTAGCGGGAGGGCTAGAGAGACCCAGTACTTC. Its protein is CASSPASGRARETQYF.

This clonotype was seen only once. The chain links TRBV7-2 to TRBJ2-4; D may be TRBD1 (6 bases). The J call is doubtful: the DNA matches TRBJ2-5 better. The length of the CDR3 is 14 residues. Germline loops: CDR1 SGHTA, CDR2 FQGNSA. CDR3 nucleotides: TGTGCCAGCAACCTCAACAGGGCAGGAGAGACCCAGTACTTC. Translated: CASNLNRAGETQYF.

This clonotype was seen more than once but under ten times. DNA of the CDR3: TGTGCCAGCAGCGTATCTCAGGGTGGCACTGAAGCTTTCTTT. Its translation is CASSVSQGGTEAFF. The chain links TRBV9 to TRBJ1-1; D is possibly TRBD1 (5 bases). CDR3 length equals 14 residues. Trimming cost V 1 base and J 4 bases, with 11 bases left between them. Germline V gives CDR1 SGDLS, CDR2 YYNGEE.

V and J are TRBV20-1 and TRBJ1-2; tentatively, D is TRBD1 (5 bases). Trimming pared 0 bases from V and 5 bases from J, leaving 13 bases between. The CDR3 extends over 14 amino acids. Germline CDR1 is DFQATT and CDR2 is SNEGSKA (reference sequence). CDR3 nucleotides: TGCAGTGCTAGAGAAACAGGTTATGAGTATGGCTACACCTTC. Amino acids: CSARETGYEYGYTF.